The 24 T cell receptor beta chains below were found in one sample sequenced in a study of blood T cell repertoires in COVID-19. TCRdb's copy holds only in-frame clones and misses some; the assay was immunoSEQ multiplex PCR. The profile shows 150,000 or so clones, approximately 80% of them singletons. The sample was peripheral blood. These receptors were collected from a woman at least 80 years old with acute or convalescent COVID-19.

The genes are TRBV6-5 and TRBJ1-5, with D possibly being TRBD1 (5 bases). Germline loops: CDR1 MNHEY, CDR2 SVGAGI. Trimming left V 6 bases short and J 2 bases short, with 11 bases between. This CDR3 region has 14 residues. DNA for the CDR3: TGTGCCAGCAGCGATACAGGTGGCAATCAGCCCCAGCATTTT. Translated: CASSDTGGNQPQHF.

The chain employs TRBV5-1 and TRBJ2-2, with D perhaps TRBD2 (5 bases). Trimming left V 1 base short and J 5 bases short, with 12 bases between. Germline V gene sequence: CDR1 SGHRS, CDR2 YFSETQ. The CDR3 length is 15 residues. CDR3 DNA: TGCGCCAGCAGCTTGAACCCATCGGGGACCGGGGAGCTGTTTTTT. Encoded protein: CASSLNPSGTGELFF.

This clone was counted between two and nine times. The chain couples TRBV10-2 to TRBJ1-5, with TRBD1 as a possible D gene (6 bases). Per the germline V gene, CDR1 is WSHSY and CDR2 is SAAADI. The V end lost 6 bases, the J end lost 3 bases, and 12 bases lay between the germline ends. The CDR3 runs 14 residues. In DNA form, the CDR3 reads TGCGCCAGCAGACAGGGTACCAACAATCAGCCCCAGCATTTT. Translated: CASRQGTNNQPQHF.

This sequence joins TRBV7-2 and TRBJ1-1, with a possible D match to TRBD1 (5 bases). The length of the CDR3 is 14 residues. V lost 2 bases and J 1 base, leaving 8 bases between the germline ends. Germline CDR1 and CDR2: SGHTA and FQGNSA. CDR3: CASSLQDKNTEAFF. The CDR3 nucleotides read TGTGCCAGCAGCTTACAGGACAAGAACACTGAAGCTTTCTTT. The full variable domain, in which reference TRBV7-2 and TRBJ1-1 provide the parts outside the CDR3, is GAGVSQSPSNKVTEKGKDVELRCDPISGHTALYWYRQSLGQGLEFLIYFQGNSAPDKSGLPSDRFSAERTGGSVSTLTIQRTQQEDSAVYLCASSLQDKNTEAFFGQGTRLTVV.

The chain has TRBV5-5 and TRBJ1-1; D is undetermined. Trimming took off 5 bases at V and 0 bases at J, with 17 bases between the two ends. The germline CDR1 and CDR2 sequences are SGHKS and YYEKEE (reference sequence). The CDR3 is 16 residues long. CDR3 DNA sequence: TGTGCCAGCAGGCTACGGCCCCTCGACATGAACACTGAAGCTTTCTTT. Translating it yields CASRLRPLDMNTEAFF. The variable domain in full, with the rest retrieved from reference TRBV5-5 and TRBJ1-1, is DAGVTQSPTHLIKTRGQQVTLRCSPISGHKSVSWYQQVLGQGPQFIFQYYEKEERGRGNFPDRFSARQFPNYSSELNVNALLLGDSALYLCASRLRPLDMNTEAFFGQGTRLTVV.

The chain carries TRBV7-3 and TRBJ1-2; a weak D match, TRBD1 (5 bases). With 6 bases removed from V and 4 bases from J, the gap between germline ends came to 18 bases. The CDR3 contains 15 residues. The germline gives CDR1 SGHTA, CDR2 FQGTGA. The CDR3 is CASSLFPGLGYGYTF. In DNA, the CDR3 is TGTGCCAGCAGTTTATTCCCAGGGTTGGGCTATGGCTACACCTTC. The full variable domain, with the rest looked up from reference TRBV7-3 and TRBJ1-2, is GAGVSQTPSNKVTEKGKYVELRCDPISGHTALYWYRQSLGQGPEFLIYFQGTGAADDSGLPNDRFFAVRPEGSVSTLKIQRTERGDSAVYLCASSLFPGLGYGYTFGSGTRLTVV.

The chain links TRBV5-1 to TRBJ1-1; D might be TRBD1 (5 bases). The CDR3 covers 14 residues. With 4 bases removed from V and 8 bases from J, the gap between germline ends came to 18 bases. Germline V gene data show CDR1 as SGHRS and CDR2 as YFSETQ. The chain's CDR3 is CASSPQGREGEAFF. Written as DNA, the CDR3 is TGCGCCAGCAGCCCCCAGGGACGGGAGGGGGAAGCTTTCTTT.

The sample holds one count of this clone. The chain carries TRBV2 and TRBJ1-2, with 10 positions matching TRBD1. The germline CDR1 and CDR2 sequences are SNHLY and FYNNEI. The CDR3 totals 15 residues. The trim removed 4 bases at V and 7 bases at J, leaving 9 bases unmatched. The CDR3 protein is CASSGGQGEIGGYTF. CDR3 coding DNA: TGTGCCAGCAGTGGAGGACAGGGGGAAATTGGTGGCTACACCTTC.

The chain joins TRBV29-1 to TRBJ2-7; 11 bases fit TRBD2. Trimming cost V 7 bases and J 6 bases; bases outside gene matches: 8. The germline V gene has CDR1 SQVTM and CDR2 ANQGSEA. This CDR3 has 13 amino acids. The CDR3 loop is CSATGLAGGEQYF. In nucleotides, the CDR3 is TGCAGCGCAACCGGACTAGCGGGCGGCGAGCAGTACTTC.

This clone has a handful of counts. V gene TRBV2 combines with J gene TRBJ2-2; a weak D match, TRBD2 (6 bases). Germline-derived CDR1 and CDR2 are SNHLY and FYNNEI. This CDR3 comprises 15 residues. Trimming removed 4 bases from V and 4 bases from J, with 13 bases in between. CDR3 nucleotides: TGTGCCAGCAGTGCACGGGACTCGGGCACCGGGGAGCTGTTTTTT. It codes for CASSARDSGTGELFF.

This clone occurred a few times. The chain is built from TRBV2 and TRBJ1-2; D unresolved. V was pared by 2 bases and J by 3 bases, with 7 bases between. Germline CDR1 and CDR2: SNHLY and FYNNEI. This CDR3 has 13 amino acids. CDR3 sequence: CASSEHNDYGYTF. The CDR3 DNA follows: TGTGCCAGCAGTGAACACAATGACTATGGCTACACCTTC.

The CDR3 region has the DNA TGTGCCAGCAGTGATAACTTAATTACGACAGGGGCCCTGGCCGAGCAGTACTTC. This translates into CASSDNLITTGALAEQYF. The chain employs TRBV6-1 and TRBJ2-7; TRBD1 aligns across 8 bases. Germline-derived CDR1 and CDR2 are MNHNS and SASEGT. The CDR3 is made up of 18 amino acids. The V and J ends lost 3 bases and 6 bases, in that order; junction bases with no gene match: 19.

This rearrangement joins TRBV7-9 to TRBJ2-2, with 7 bases that match TRBD2. Trimming cost V 4 bases and J 6 bases; bases outside gene matches: 14. Germline CDR1 reads SEHNR; CDR2 reads FQNEAQ (reference sequence). The CDR3 is 17 amino acids. The CDR3 DNA is TGTGCCAGCAGCTCGCGTCCCTACGGCGCGGGGGCCGGGGAGCTGTTTTTT. Translation gives CASSSRPYGAGAGELFF.

This clone has a handful of counts. The rearrangement joins TRBV29-1 to TRBJ1-6; 7 bases align to TRBD1. The CDR3 sequence is 12 residues long. The ends lost 5 bases at V and 6 bases at J; junction bases unmatched: 1. CDR1 is SQVTM, CDR2 ANQGSEA, per germline. CDR3 protein: CSVRDSNSPLHF. The CDR3 DNA reads TGCAGCGTTCGGGACAGTAATTCACCCCTCCACTTT. Using reference TRBV29-1 and TRBJ1-6 for the parts outside the CDR3, the full variable domain is SAVISQKPSRDICQRGTSLTIQCQVDSQVTMMFWYRQQPGQSLTLIATANQGSEATYESGFVIDKFPISRPNLTFSTLTVSNMSPEDSSIYLCSVRDSNSPLHFGNGTRLTVT.

The chain uses TRBV7-2 and TRBJ1-1, with D possibly being TRBD1 (6 bases). V was shortened by 6 bases and J by 1 base, with 12 bases between the two germline ends. CDR1 and CDR2 from the germline V gene are SGHTA and FQGNSA. CDR3 length: 14 residues. CDR3 nucleotide sequence: TGTGCCAGCAGAAAGGGGGATTCGAACACTGAAGCTTTCTTT. Encoded protein: CASRKGDSNTEAFF.

This chain uses TRBV19 with TRBJ1-4; no clear D. Germline values: CDR1 LNHDA, CDR2 SQIVND (reference sequence). The CDR3 totals 13 residues. Trimming pared 5 bases from V and 7 bases from J, leaving 11 bases between. The CDR3 protein is CASSPPGSEKLFF. CDR3 nucleotides: TGTGCCAGTAGTCCTCCGGGGAGTGAAAAACTGTTTTTT.

This clone is a singleton in its sample. The chain employs TRBV2 and TRBJ2-1, with 12 bases lining up with TRBD2. Germline V gives CDR1 SNHLY, CDR2 FYNNEI. CDR3 length equals 12 residues. V lost 8 bases to trimming and J lost 7 bases; unmatched junction nucleotides: 0. The CDR3 DNA reads TGTGCCAGCCTAGCGGGGGGGAATGAGCAGTTCTTC. Translation: CASLAGGNEQFF.

This clone was seen only once. V gene TRBV5-6 combines with J gene TRBJ1-6, with D possibly TRBD1 on 5 matching bases. Germline V gives CDR1 SGHDT, CDR2 YYEEEE. The ends were cut back, 0 bases at V and 8 bases at J, with 15 bases in the middle. The CDR3 has 16 amino acids. The CDR3 region has the DNA TGTGCCAGCAGCTTGGCCACGCAGGGAGGGGATTCACCCCTCCACTTT. Translated, it gives CASSLATQGGDSPLHF.

The chain uses TRBV29-1 and TRBJ1-2, with D possibly TRBD1 on 6 matching bases. This CDR3 is 15 amino acids long. The ends were cut back, 7 bases at V and 0 bases at J, with 18 bases in the middle. Germline values: CDR1 SQVTM, CDR2 ANQGSEA. CDR3 DNA: TGCAGCGCCCGAGATCGGACAGCGCCTAACTATGGCTACACCTTC. Its translation: CSARDRTAPNYGYTF.

This chain uses TRBV6-2 or TRBV6-3 with TRBJ1-6; D ambiguous. Per the germline V gene, CDR1 is MNHEY and CDR2 is SVGEGT. Trimming shortened V by 0 bases and J by 10 bases, and 10 bases separated the two germline ends. The CDR3 is made up of 14 amino acids. CDR3 in amino acids: CASSYSRLRSPLHF. The CDR3 DNA reads as TGTGCCAGCAGTTACTCGAGATTGCGCTCACCCCTCCACTTT.

This clone was recorded once. The chain carries TRBV11-2 and TRBJ1-3; weak D call: TRBD1 (5 bases). The V and J ends lost 5 bases and 2 bases respectively, with 13 bases between them. Germline V gene sequence: CDR1 SGHAT, CDR2 FQNNGV. The CDR3 spans 15 residues. Here the CDR3 DNA reads TGTGCCAGCAGCCGGTTTGGGGGGACTGGAAACACCATATATTTT. This sequence encodes CASSRFGGTGNTIYF.

This clone came up once. The V call is TRBV5-1, the J call TRBJ1-3; D is undetermined. Germline values: CDR1 SGHRS, CDR2 YFSETQ. V was pared by 1 base and J by 3 bases, with 11 bases between. CDR3 length equals 15 residues. The CDR3 sequence: CASSLSGGDGNTIYF. In DNA, the CDR3 is TGCGCCAGCAGCTTGTCGGGCGGGGATGGAAACACCATATATTTT.

This clone was observed a single time. J is TRBJ1-4 and V is TRBV18, with D possibly TRBD1 on 6 matching bases. Germline CDR1 is KGHSH and CDR2 is LQKENI. V shed 2 bases and J shed 7 bases, with 11 bases lying between them. This CDR3 region has 14 residues. The CDR3 coding sequence is TGTGCCAGCTCACCAGACAGGAGGAGTGAAAAACTGTTTTTT. It yields the protein CASSPDRRSEKLFF.

The V and J genes are TRBV19 and TRBJ1-3; D unresolved. This CDR3 is built from 17 residues. With 4 bases removed from V and 0 bases from J, the gap between germline ends came to 16 bases. In germline, CDR1 is LNHDA, CDR2 SQIVND (reference sequence). CDR3 nucleotides: TGTGCCAGTAGTAGTTGGATGTCTTCTAGCTCTGGAAACACCATATATTTT. Its protein is CASSSWMSSSSGNTIYF.